Listed here are 25 T cell receptor beta chains from one sample, sequenced in a study of T cell responses to AZD1222 COVID-19 vaccine. The repertoire was sequenced with immunoSEQ multiplex PCR; TCRdb's copy has only in-frame clones and lacks some. The sample holds about 150,000 clones; 86% are singletons and the top ten take 5.5%. The sample here was peripheral blood, taken on day 0 of MenACWY control vaccination. Receptor source: an adult in good health.

This rearrangement joins TRBV7-2 to TRBJ1-2; tentative D call: TRBD1 (6 bases). V was trimmed by 1 base and J by 5 bases, leaving 14 bases between them. This CDR3 contains 15 residues. Per germline, CDR1 SGHTA and CDR2 FQGNSA. The CDR3 protein is CASSLGWGQGYGYTF. In nucleotides, the CDR3 is TGTGCCAGCAGCTTAGGGTGGGGCCAGGGGTATGGCTACACCTTC.

This clone was counted a single time. V usage is TRBV2 and J usage is TRBJ1-5, with a possible D match to TRBD1 (6 bases). Germline CDR1 is SNHLY and CDR2 is FYNNEI. The CDR3 is 14 residues long. Trimming pared 7 bases from V and 6 bases from J, leaving 16 bases between. The CDR3, as DNA: TGTGCCAGCACCCAAAGGGGGGGACGTCAGCCCCAGCATTTT. This gives the protein CASTQRGGRQPQHF.

This clone was observed a single time. V is TRBV30 and J is TRBJ2-1, with D possibly matching TRBD1 (6 bases). V lost 5 bases and J lost 7, with 9 bases in between. CDR1 is GTSNPN, CDR2 SVGIG, per germline (reference sequence). This CDR3 spans 11 amino acids. The CDR3 is CAWDRLNEQFF. The CDR3 region has the DNA TGTGCCTGGGACAGGTTAAATGAGCAGTTCTTC.

The chain uses TRBV6-5 and TRBJ1-1; D might be TRBD1 (5 bases). V was cut by 7 bases and J by 0 bases, with 9 bases left in between. The CDR3 is 13 residues long. Germline lookup yields CDR1 MNHEY and CDR2 SVGAGI. This chain's CDR3 is CASIEGMNTEAFF. The DNA of the CDR3 is TGTGCCAGCATCGAGGGGATGAACACTGAAGCTTTCTTT.

The V call is TRBV28, the J call TRBJ1-1, with TRBD1 as a possible D gene (6 bases). The CDR3 has 14 amino acids. Trimming removed 4 bases from V and 0 bases from J, with 9 bases in between. The V gene's germline CDR1 is MDHEN and CDR2 SYDVKM. Here the CDR3 reads CASSSTGMNTEAFF. The CDR3 DNA follows: TGTGCCAGCAGTTCGACAGGAATGAACACTGAAGCTTTCTTT. Complete variable domain (other parts from reference TRBV28 and TRBJ1-1): DVKVTQSSRYLVKRTGEKVFLECVQDMDHENMFWYRQDPGLGLRLIYFSYDVKMKEKGDIPEGYSVSREKKERFSLILESASTNQTSMYLCASSSTGMNTEAFFGQGTRLTVV.

The V gene is TRBV2, the J gene TRBJ2-7; D not resolved. Deletions cut 0 bases from V and 4 bases from J, with 7 bases between. Germline lookup yields CDR1 SNHLY and CDR2 FYNNEI. CDR3 size: 13 residues. CDR3 in DNA: TGTGCCAGCAGTGAAGCTAGGTGGTACGAGCAGTACGTC. Its translation is CASSEARWYEQYV.

This chain joins TRBV12-3 or TRBV12-4 and TRBJ1-6; D unclear. Trimming pared 3 bases from V and 8 bases from J, leaving 8 bases between. CDR3 size: 13 residues. The CDR3 region has the DNA TGTGCCAGCAGTTTGTTGGGCGATTCACCCCTCCACTTT. This gives the protein CASSLLGDSPLHF.

The J gene is TRBJ2-7, the V gene TRBV6-5, with no clear D. The germline V gene encodes CDR1 MNHEY and CDR2 SVGAGI. This CDR3 is built from 10 residues. Trimming removed 6 bases at V and 12 bases at J, with 12 bases between. The CDR3 DNA reads TGTGCCAGCAGCATTCAGAGATTGTACTTC. Amino acid sequence: CASSIQRLYF.

Here the CDR3 DNA reads TGTGCCAGTAGTATTAGGACGGAGTATGGCTACACCTTC. Residues: CASSIRTEYGYTF. The chain couples TRBV19 to TRBJ1-2; unclear D gene. Germline CDR1 reads LNHDA; CDR2 reads SQIVND (reference sequence). The V end was cut by 3 bases, the J end by 5 bases, with 10 bases between. CDR3 size: 13 residues. The full variable domain, completed using reference TRBV19 and TRBJ1-2, is DGGITQSPKYLFRKEGQNVTLSCEQNLNHDAMYWYRQDPGQGLRLIYYSQIVNDFQKGDIAEGYSVSREKKESFPLTVTSAQKNPTAFYLCASSIRTEYGYTFGSGTRLTVV.

The chain carries TRBV5-4 and TRBJ2-7, with 9 bases identical to TRBD2. The CDR3 length is 18 residues. CDR1 and CDR2 (germline): SGHNT, YYREEE (reference sequence). After removal of 0 bases from V and 6 bases from J, the junction contained 16 bases not matched to a gene. This chain's CDR3 is CASSLALSLIAGASEQYF. CDR3 coding DNA: TGTGCCAGCAGCTTGGCCTTGTCCCTCATAGCGGGAGCAAGCGAGCAGTACTTC.

The chain has TRBV6-2 or TRBV6-3 and TRBJ1-6; TRBD1 matches at 9 bases. In germline, CDR1 is MNHEY, CDR2 SVGEGT. The CDR3 has 15 residues. V trimming: 5 bases; J trimming: 9 bases; junction bases outside the gene matches: 8. The CDR3 reads CASSAGQGRSSPLHF. The CDR3 DNA is TGTGCCAGCAGTGCGGGACAGGGTCGGAGTTCACCCCTCCACTTT.

V usage is TRBV2 and J usage is TRBJ2-2, with D tentatively TRBD1 (5 bases). Germline lookup yields CDR1 SNHLY and CDR2 FYNNEI. CDR3 length equals 13 residues. The germline V and J ends were trimmed by 6 bases and 6 bases, with 11 bases remaining between them. The CDR3 DNA sequence: TGTGCCAGCAGGCAGGGCAATTCCGGGGAGCTGTTTTTT. Its translation: CASRQGNSGELFF.

This clone has just one count. The chain uses TRBV29-1 and TRBJ1-2; TRBD1 aligns across 8 bases. The CDR3 has 15 amino acids. CDR1 SQVTM and CDR2 ANQGSEA come from the germline V gene. After removal of 3 bases from V and 6 bases from J, the junction contained 12 bases not matched to a gene. The CDR3 here is CSVELGQGPLNGYTF. The DNA for the CDR3 is TGCAGCGTTGAGCTCGGACAGGGCCCTTTGAATGGCTACACCTTC.

The chain couples TRBV10-3 to TRBJ1-2; weak D call: TRBD1 (5 bases). Trimming stripped 11 bases from V and 1 base from J, with 14 bases between. Germline V gives CDR1 ENHRY, CDR2 SYGVKD. This CDR3 contains 13 residues. CDR3: CASRDGSNYGYTF. The CDR3 nucleotides read TGTGCCTCCCGGGACGGTAGTAACTATGGCTACACCTTC.

V usage is TRBV3-1 (or the pseudogene TRBV3-2) and J usage is TRBJ1-4; no firm D call. Germline V gives CDR1 LGHDT, CDR2 YNNKEL (reference sequence). Trimming took 0 bases from V and 7 from J, leaving 12 bases between them. This CDR3 is built from 15 residues. This CDR3 is CASSQEGAVGEKLFF. The CDR3 nucleotides read TGTGCCAGCAGCCAAGAGGGTGCGGTGGGTGAAAAACTGTTTTTT.

The chain recombines TRBV2 with TRBJ2-2; 10 positions agree with TRBD2. The junction had 5 bases not matched to a gene; V was cut back by 1 base and J by 6 bases. Germline V gene lookup returns CDR1 SNHLY and CDR2 FYNNEI. CDR3 length equals 16 residues. The CDR3 nucleotides read TGTGCCAGCAGTGAAGTGTTAGCGGGAGGTTCCGGGGAGCTGTTTTTT. Translation: CASSEVLAGGSGELFF.

The CDR3 loop is CASSLTGYRTSTDTQYF. CDR3 coding DNA: TGTGCCAGCAGCTTAACCGGATACAGGACTAGCACAGATACGCAGTATTTT. This chain links TRBV11-2 with TRBJ2-3; D tentatively fits TRBD1 or TRBD2 (5 bases each). CDR1 SGHAT and CDR2 FQNNGV come from the germline V gene. The V gene lost 2 bases and the J gene lost 0 bases, with 15 bases spanning the gap. The CDR3 has 17 amino acids.

V is TRBV11-3 and J is TRBJ1-1; D not resolved. Germline CDR1 reads SGHNT; CDR2 reads YENEEA. The V end lost 5 bases, the J end lost 6 bases, and 13 bases lay between the germline ends. The CDR3 contains 13 residues. Here the CDR3 DNA reads TGTGCCAGCAGCCCGGACGGACTTTCTGAAGCTTTCTTT. Protein sequence: CASSPDGLSEAFF.

CDR3 residues: CASSSGRTFSYEQYV. The CDR3, as DNA: TGTGCCAGCAGCTCAGGACGGACCTTTAGTTACGAGCAGTACGTC. V usage is TRBV11-1 and J usage is TRBJ2-7, with no clear D. The V end was cut by 4 bases, the J end by 4 bases, with 17 bases between. CDR3 length: 15 residues. Germline V lookup: CDR1 SGHAT, CDR2 FQDESV (reference sequence).

The chain recombines TRBV19 with TRBJ1-1; TRBD1 is a possible D gene (6 bases). The V end lost 4 bases, the J end lost 2 bases, and 17 bases lay between the germline ends. Germline V CDR1 and CDR2: LNHDA, SQIVND (reference sequence). This CDR3 contains 16 residues. The CDR3 loop is CASSTGGLRVNTEAFF. The CDR3 DNA reads TGTGCCAGTAGTACTGGGGGCCTGAGGGTTAACACTGAAGCTTTCTTT.

The chain joins TRBV7-8 to TRBJ2-5; 7 nucleotides line up with TRBD1. Germline CDR1 reads SGHVS; CDR2 reads FQNEAQ. J was trimmed by 4 bases and V by 5 bases; bases with no gene match: 7. This CDR3 contains 14 residues. CDR3 sequence (DNA): TGTGCCAGCAGCCCTGGACAGGTCATAGAGACCCAGTACTTC. Protein: CASSPGQVIETQYF.

The chain has TRBV11-2 and TRBJ2-1; D is unresolved. CDR3 length equals 15 residues. V was trimmed by 3 bases and J by 5 bases, leaving 14 bases between them. In germline, CDR1 is SGHAT, CDR2 FQNNGV. The CDR3 bases are TGTGCCAGCAGCTTGGAGTCTAAAAGAGACAATGAGCAGTTCTTC. Its translation is CASSLESKRDNEQFF.

This sequence joins TRBV15 and TRBJ1-6; perhaps TRBD1 as D (5 bases). This CDR3 comprises 15 residues. Germline V gene sequence: CDR1 LNHNV, CDR2 YYDKDF (reference sequence). Trimming took off 0 bases at V and 9 bases at J, with 12 bases between the two ends. Here the CDR3 reads CATSRDGGGGSPLHF. DNA for the CDR3: TGTGCCACCAGCAGAGATGGTGGGGGGGGTTCACCCCTCCACTTT.

The gene calls are TRBV19 and TRBJ2-3, with unresolved D. This CDR3 contains 13 residues. Germline values: CDR1 LNHDA, CDR2 SQIVND (reference sequence). Trimming cost V 7 bases and J 4 bases, with 12 bases left between them. CDR3 loop: CASTLGWSDTQYF. DNA for the CDR3: TGTGCCAGTACCCTCGGTTGGTCAGATACGCAGTATTTT.

This chain's CDR3 is CASGLSGTTEAFF. The CDR3 DNA is TGTGCTAGTGGTTTGTCGGGAACCACTGAAGCTTTCTTT. The rearrangement links TRBV12-5 to TRBJ1-1; unclear D gene. V lost 2 bases, J lost 4 bases, and 8 bases lay in between. The CDR3 length is 13 residues. Germline CDR1 reads LGHNT; CDR2 reads FRNRAP.